Each of the 17 T cell receptor beta chains below was sequenced from the same sample in a study of graft-versus-host responses after intestinal transplantation. TCRdb's copy holds only in-frame clones and misses some; the assay was immunoSEQ multiplex PCR. The sample consists of about 88,000 clones, under 95% of them appearing once. These receptors lack a known antigen. The material was unstimulated CD4+ T cells sorted from spleen or lymph node cells, obtained before transplant. These receptors were obtained from a human donor who was the organ donor for an intestinal transplant.

The chain recombines TRBV23-1 with TRBJ1-5, with 7 nucleotides matching TRBD1. TRBV23-1 is recorded as an ORF, its role being uncertain. This CDR3 region has 18 residues. The V and J ends lost 4 bases and 0 bases, in that order; junction bases with no gene match: 12. This CDR3 reads CASSRPPGQVLSNQPQHF. CDR3 nucleotides: TGCGCCAGCAGTCGCCCACCCGGACAGGTACTTAGCAATCAGCCCCAGCATTTT.

The chain joins TRBV7-2 to TRBJ2-3, with D unresolved. Germline CDR1 and CDR2: SGHTA and FQGNSA. The V gene lost 1 base and the J gene lost 5 bases, with 7 bases spanning the gap. The CDR3 is 13 residues long. Here the CDR3 DNA reads TGTGCCAGCAGCTTAGGTTCGGGAGATACGCAGTATTTT. Its translation is CASSLGSGDTQYF.

The rearrangement joins TRBV7-9 to TRBJ2-7; 7 positions match TRBD1. Trimming took 1 base from V and 4 from J; bases not matched to a gene: 16. CDR3 length equals 18 residues. Germline V gene sequence: CDR1 SEHNR, CDR2 FQNEAQ (reference sequence). As DNA, the CDR3 is TGTGCCAGCAGCTTAGGGGGACAGAGGTTGTATGACAGGTACGAGCAGTACTTC. Amino acids: CASSLGGQRLYDRYEQYF.

The V and J genes are TRBV7-8 and TRBJ1-2; perhaps TRBD1 as D (5 bases). This CDR3 has 17 residues. V was cut by 0 bases and J by 0 bases, with 14 bases left in between. The germline V gene encodes CDR1 SGHVS and CDR2 FQNEAQ. CDR3: CASSLARGKLANYGYTF. Written as DNA, the CDR3 is TGTGCCAGCAGCTTAGCGCGGGGGAAACTAGCTAACTATGGCTACACCTTC.

This chain joins TRBV5-1 and TRBJ2-3, with D perhaps matching TRBD2 (5 bases). V gave up 7 bases and J gave up 2 bases, with 17 bases separating them. The CDR3 sequence is 15 residues long. Germline V gene data show CDR1 as SGHRS and CDR2 as YFSETQ. This CDR3 is CASAPLWESTDTQYF. The DNA for the CDR3 is TGCGCCAGCGCCCCACTTTGGGAGTCCACAGATACGCAGTATTTT. The variable domain in full, completed from reference TRBV5-1 and TRBJ2-3, reads KAGVTQTPRYLIKTRGQQVTLSCSPISGHRSVSWYQQTPGQGLQFLFEYFSETQRNKGNFPGRFSGRQFSNSRSEMNVSTLELGDSALYLCASAPLWESTDTQYFGPGTRLTVL.

This chain joins TRBV5-1 and TRBJ2-7; 9 positions agree with TRBD1. The junction had 8 bases not matched to a gene; V was cut back by 3 bases and J by 7 bases. CDR1 SGHRS and CDR2 YFSETQ come from the germline V gene. This CDR3 contains 14 residues. The CDR3 is CASSSRDRVGEQYF. The CDR3 nucleotides read TGCGCCAGCAGCTCCCGGGACAGGGTGGGGGAGCAGTACTTC.

A single count supports this clone. The chain recombines TRBV27 with TRBJ2-7; perhaps TRBD1 as D (6 bases). Trimming took 5 bases from V and 9 from J, leaving 20 bases between them. The CDR3 sequence is 14 residues long. Per the germline V gene, CDR1 is MNHEY and CDR2 is SMNVEV (reference sequence). CDR3 loop: CASSVPHYARGQYF. CDR3 in DNA: TGTGCCAGCAGTGTCCCCCACTACGCCAGGGGGCAGTACTTC.

CDR3 sequence (DNA): TGTGCCAGCAGTGAACAGGGCTCTAATGAAAAACTGTTTTTT. Translation: CASSEQGSNEKLFF. This rearrangement joins TRBV6-1 to TRBJ1-4, with D perhaps TRBD1 (5 bases). This CDR3 is built from 14 residues. The V gene's germline CDR1 is MNHNS and CDR2 SASEGT. V dropped 2 bases and J dropped 3 bases, with 7 bases sitting between them.

The chain uses TRBV30 and TRBJ2-7, with 12 bases matching TRBD1. CDR3 length equals 17 residues. Trimming removed 0 bases from V and 5 bases from J; junction bases left unmatched: 11. The V gene's germline CDR1 is GTSNPN and CDR2 SVGIG (reference sequence). The CDR3 loop is CAWSVLMGQGAMNEQYF. The CDR3 DNA is TGTGCCTGGAGTGTACTTATGGGACAGGGGGCGATGAACGAGCAGTACTTC.

V gene TRBV6-6 combines with J gene TRBJ2-3; 8 nucleotides agree with TRBD2. CDR3 size: 15 residues. Germline lookup yields CDR1 MNHNY and CDR2 SVGAGI (reference sequence). The ends lost 4 bases at V and 2 bases at J; junction bases unmatched: 5. The CDR3 nucleotides read TGTGCCAGCAGTTCGCGGGGGGCCCACACAGATACGCAGTATTTT. It specifies CASSSRGAHTDTQYF.

J is TRBJ1-1 and V is TRBV19; 7 nucleotides line up with TRBD1. CDR1 LNHDA and CDR2 SQIVND come from the germline V gene (reference sequence). J gave up 5 bases and V 7 bases, and 13 bases lay outside the gene matches. This CDR3 has 15 residues. The CDR3 nucleotides are TGTGCCAGTACCACCGCGGACAGGAGGGCGACTGAAGCTTTCTTT. Protein sequence: CASTTADRRATEAFF.

The V gene is TRBV7-8, the J gene TRBJ2-5, with a weak D call TRBD2 (6 bases). Germline V gene data show CDR1 as SGHVS and CDR2 as FQNEAQ. Trimming removed 2 bases from V and 2 bases from J, with 21 bases in between. The CDR3 sequence is 18 residues long. CDR3 residues: CASSLFRIPRGEQETQYF. CDR3 DNA sequence: TGTGCCAGCAGCTTATTCCGGATTCCGCGCGGGGAACAAGAGACCCAGTACTTC.

The chain employs TRBV5-1 and TRBJ1-2; D perhaps matches TRBD1 (6 bases). The CDR3 is 15 amino acids. V dropped 3 bases and J dropped 8 bases, with 20 bases sitting between them. Germline values: CDR1 SGHRS, CDR2 YFSETQ. CDR3 protein: CASSWASGDVGGYTF. Here the CDR3 DNA reads TGCGCCAGCAGCTGGGCGTCAGGGGACGTAGGAGGCTACACCTTC.

This chain uses TRBV30 with TRBJ2-7; TRBD2 might be the D (6 bases). This CDR3 is 14 amino acids long. V gave up 2 bases and J gave up 3 bases, with 14 bases separating them. CDR1 and CDR2 from the germline V gene are GTSNPN and SVGIG (reference sequence). The CDR3 region is CAWSLGGMFYEQYF. CDR3 nucleotide sequence: TGTGCCTGGAGTCTCGGGGGAATGTTCTACGAGCAGTACTTC. The full variable domain, with the rest looked up from reference TRBV30 and TRBJ2-7, is SQTIHQWPATLVQPVGSPLSLECTVEGTSNPNLYWYRQAAGRGLQLLFYSVGIGQISSEVPQNLSASRPQDRQFILSSKKLLLSDSGFYLCAWSLGGMFYEQYFGPGTRLTVT.

CDR3: CASSLVAGNTEAFF. CDR3 DNA: TGCGCCAGCAGCTTGGTAGCCGGGAACACTGAAGCTTTCTTT. The chain uses TRBV5-1 and TRBJ1-1; D remains ambiguous. The V gene's germline CDR1 is SGHRS and CDR2 YFSETQ. CDR3 size: 14 residues. Trimming removed 0 bases from V and 1 base from J, with 7 bases in between. Drawing the rest from reference TRBV5-1 and TRBJ1-1, the complete variable domain is KAGVTQTPRYLIKTRGQQVTLSCSPISGHRSVSWYQQTPGQGLQFLFEYFSETQRNKGNFPGRFSGRQFSNSRSEMNVSTLELGDSALYLCASSLVAGNTEAFFGQGTRLTVV.

The chain is built from TRBV7-8 and TRBJ1-4; D not certain. The CDR3 is 15 amino acids. Per the germline V gene, CDR1 is SGHVS and CDR2 is FQNEAQ. V shed 5 bases and J shed 1 base, with 11 bases lying between them. The CDR3: CASSRNRLTNEKLFF. CDR3 in DNA: TGTGCCAGCAGCAGGAACAGATTAACTAATGAAAAACTGTTTTTT. Using reference TRBV7-8 and TRBJ1-4 for the parts outside the CDR3, the full variable domain is GAGVSQSPRYKVAKRGQDVALRCDPISGHVSLFWYQQALGQGPEFLTYFQNEAQLDKSGLPSDRFFAERPEGSVSTLKIQRTQQEDSAVYLCASSRNRLTNEKLFFGSGTQLSVL.

Only one count was recorded for this clone. This chain joins TRBV4-1 and TRBJ2-1; maybe TRBD2 (5 bases). Germline V gene data show CDR1 as MGHRA and CDR2 as YSYEKL. This CDR3 is built from 13 residues. The V end was cut by 1 base, the J end by 12 bases, with 13 bases between. CDR3 DNA: TGCGCCAGCAGCCAAGTCCAGAGCGGATTGCAGTTCTTC. Its protein is CASSQVQSGLQFF.